The sequence of this TCR beta chain was determined in a study of identical twins (dated by TCRdb to the mid-2010s). With respect to the entire study: TCR alpha and beta repertoires from monozygotic twins, unrelated adults of various ages and cord blood were deep-sequenced to test whether fetal clonotypes persist. To rule out contamination, the twin experiments were replicated at different times with different library preparation protocols. Overall study outcomes, separate from this receptor: Recombination models systematically underestimated out-of-frame TCR alpha sharing in monozygotic twins but agreed with sharing between unrelated individuals. Zero-insertion analyses could be partly confounded by invariant T cells such as MAIT and iNKT, though diverse VJ usage argued against such confounding for most clonotypes. Because the same donors could not be followed over many years, conclusions were based on cross-sectional statistical analysis. In beta out-of-frame sequences, excess twin sharing was weaker, because having fewer shared sequences lowered the signal-to-noise ratio. Fewer insertions were carried by abundant cord blood beta clonotypes, a similar but weaker trend appeared in young adult naive repertoires, and no such trend appeared in memory repertoires. Compared with coincidental sharing between unrelated individuals, an excess of low generation-probability sequences was observed among out-of-frame TCR alpha sequences shared between twins.

Details on this clonotype: Its antigen is not yet known. No much larger clonotype is one base removed from it; base qualities were not supplied.

Cut back by 1 base and 2 bases, the V and J ends lie 7 bases apart. From its cysteine to its phenylalanine, the CDR3 spans 14 amino acids. This entry keeps only the CDR3 DNA: 42 bases, framed from base 1. Taken from the germline V gene, the CDR1 and CDR2 loops are SGHTA and FQGTGA. The library was made by 5' RACE. TCRdb records Illumina HiSeq 2000 as the sequencer. A universal primer binding site was added through template switching, and the final cDNA carried a unique molecular identifier so that TCR cDNA molecules could be counted accurately. Specific primers in the conserved constant-segment region were used to synthesize first-strand cDNA for the TCR alpha and beta chains. To control for contamination, each cDNA library was double barcoded with a SMART-Mk sample barcode plus Illumina barcodes. TruSeq adapter sequences, together with Illumina sample barcodes, were added in two successive PCR steps. TCR alpha and beta cDNA libraries were sequenced on the Illumina HiSeq platform with custom primers. As for the original processing: MiGEC was used to process raw reads and extract unique molecular identifiers, and MiXCR was used to find CDR3 positions. For each individual, recombination models were inferred using an EM algorithm with the repgenHMM and IGoR tools. The analysis of shared clonotypes was done with the tcR package in R, with sharing normalized by the product of cloneset sizes. Out-of-frame nonproductive sequences were analyzed to study raw recombination free of thymic and clonal selection effects. TCRdb reanalyzed the raw reads on its own, using fastp at Q25 for trimming and MiXCR for clone calling, and kept in-frame beta chains. Duplicate CDR3 protein sequences are folded into a single record with the most common DNA and genes. These V and J calls rely on TCRdb rather than the paper's analysis. This sample gives over 200,000 distinct CDR3 sequences in total; around a tenth of them show up just once. The ten top clones hold around 5% of the sample.

Every donor was a healthy Caucasian. Using Miltenyi CD45RO+ enrichment and human naive T-cell isolation kits, memory (CD45RO+) and naive T cells were isolated from PBMC. The V gene is TRBV7-3 and the J gene is TRBJ2-3; the D gene cannot be named for sure. This receptor was obtained from a woman younger than 35 in good health. Material: memory (CD45RO+) T cells sorted from blood. The cell subset or site label on this specimen signifies: CD45RO+ enriched T cells. The CDR3 corresponds to CASSLSPTTDTQYF. The DNA is as follows: TGTGCCAGCAGCTTAAGTCCTACCACAGATACGCAGTATTTT.